This is a list of T cell receptor beta chains from one sample in a study of cytomegalovirus exposure and HLA in healthy donors. Assay: immunoSEQ multiplex PCR; the TCRdb copy retains only in-frame clones and omits some. The sample shows about 69,000 clones, 74% of them seen only once. The sequenced sample consisted of PBMCs. The receptors derive from a woman in her twenties or thirties in good health and CMV-seropositive. CDR3s include the opening cysteine and the closing phenylalanine or tryptophan. A D gene is named only where the DNA matches it firmly. Size is stated for part of the rows, as once, few or many counts, or as a class when the clone is expanded.

v_call	j_call	clone_size	d_call	cdr3_aa	cdr3_nt
TRBV11-2	TRBJ2-6	-	-	CASSPLVWGAGANVLTF	TGTGCCAGCAGCCCTCTTGTGTGGGGAGCTGGGGCCAACGTCCTGACTTTC
TRBV4-1	TRBJ1-5	-	-	CASSQDPRGGNQPQHF	TGCGCCAGCAGCCAAGATCCCAGGGGAGGCAATCAGCCCCAGCATTTT
TRBV5-6	TRBJ1-5	-	TRBD1	CASSLEGGSNQPQHF	TGTGCCAGCAGCTTGGAAGGGGGCTCCAATCAGCCCCAGCATTTT
TRBV28	TRBJ1-5	few	TRBD1	CASLRPGQGNQPQHF	TGTGCCAGCTTACGCCCGGGACAGGGCAATCAGCCCCAGCATTTT
TRBV27	TRBJ2-1	-	-	CASSQYASSYNEQFF	TGTGCCAGCAGCCAATACGCTAGCTCCTACAATGAGCAGTTCTTC
TRBV6-4	TRBJ2-1	-	TRBD2	CASSDVAGGENEQFF	TGTGCCAGCAGTGACGTAGCGGGGGGGGAGAATGAGCAGTTCTTC
TRBV7-2	TRBJ1-6	once	-	CASSLTSLTLHF	TGTGCCAGCAGCTTGACTTCACTCACCCTCCACTTT
TRBV28	TRBJ1-1	-	TRBD1	CASSPYRGRDTEAFF	TGTGCCAGCAGTCCATACAGGGGGCGAGACACTGAAGCTTTCTTT
TRBV28	TRBJ2-3	-	-	CASSPAAGDTQYF	TGTGCCAGCAGTCCGGCGGCCGGAGATACGCAGTATTTT
TRBV29-1	TRBJ2-5	once	-	CSVSRGETQYF	TGCAGCGTTTCCCGGGGAGAGACCCAGTACTTC
TRBV7-9	TRBJ2-7	few	-	CASTLSGGVYEQYF	TGTGCCAGCACCCTTTCAGGCGGGGTCTACGAGCAGTACTTC
TRBV4-2	TRBJ2-7	few	TRBD2	CASSQAPGGNYEQYF	TGTGCCAGCAGCCAGGCCCCGGGAGGCAACTACGAGCAGTACTTC
TRBV28	TRBJ2-7	-	TRBD1	CASRTGRHEQYF	TGTGCCAGCAGGACAGGGAGACACGAGCAGTACTTC
TRBV4-1	TRBJ2-1	-	TRBD1	CASSQAGQGDNEQFF	TGCGCCAGCAGCCAGGCGGGACAGGGAGACAATGAGCAGTTCTTC
TRBV4-1	TRBJ2-3	few	TRBD1	CASSLGTGVVTQYF	TGCGCCAGCAGCCTAGGGACAGGGGTAGTTACGCAGTATTTT
TRBV4-1	TRBJ2-5	-	TRBD2	CASSLLAGVPQETQYF	TGCGCCAGCAGCCTATTAGCGGGAGTCCCCCAAGAGACCCAGTACTTC
TRBV6-1	TRBJ2-1	-	-	CASSLGLARDEQFF	TGTGCCAGCAGTTTGGGATTAGCGAGGGATGAGCAGTTCTTC
TRBV29-1	TRBJ2-3	-	-	CSVGQQTSTDTQYF	TGCAGCGTTGGGCAGCAGACTAGCACAGATACGCAGTATTTT
TRBV28	TRBJ1-2	-	TRBD1	CASSAGTGGTNYGYTF	TGTGCCAGCAGTGCCGGGACAGGGGGAACTAACTATGGCTACACCTTC
TRBV5-6	TRBJ2-7	few	-	CASSLNRYEQYF	TGTGCCAGCAGCTTGAATCGTTACGAGCAGTACTTC
TRBV6-4	TRBJ1-4	-	TRBD1	CASSEGQGNEKLFF	TGTGCCAGCAGTGAGGGACAGGGGAATGAAAAACTGTTTTTT
TRBV9	TRBJ2-7	-	TRBD2	CASSSGLAAPYEQYF	TGTGCCAGCAGCTCAGGACTAGCGGCTCCCTACGAGCAGTACTTC
TRBV30	TRBJ1-5	-	-	CAWSVRQGQRQPQHF	TGTGCCTGGAGTGTACGTCAGGGGCAGCGGCAGCCCCAGCATTTT
TRBV5-6	TRBJ1-1	-	TRBD1	CASSWDRTGEAFF	TGTGCCAGCAGCTGGGATCGGACAGGTGAAGCTTTCTTT
TRBV6-5	TRBJ1-2	-	-	CASSYSGQGGYGYTF	TGTGCCAGCAGCTACTCGGGGCAGGGAGGCTATGGCTACACCTTC
TRBV4-1	TRBJ2-2	-	TRBD1	CASSSGTGPTGELFF	TGCGCCAGCAGCTCCGGGACAGGGCCCACCGGGGAACTGTTTTTT
TRBV7-3	TRBJ2-7	once	TRBD1	CASSSTGGYEQYF	TGTGCCAGCAGCTCGACAGGGGGGTACGAGCAGTACTTC
TRBV28	TRBJ2-3	-	-	CASSLLSRLSTDTQYF	TGTGCCAGCAGTTTATTATCTAGACTTAGCACAGATACGCAGTATTTT
TRBV6-5	TRBJ1-3	-	-	CASSPRGGGNTIYF	TGTGCCAGCAGTCCCCGAGGCGGTGGAAACACCATATATTTT
TRBV4-2	TRBJ2-1	-	TRBD1	CASSQARTGGHNEQFF	TGTGCCAGCAGCCAAGCCAGGACAGGGGGACACAATGAGCAGTTCTTC
TRBV4-1	TRBJ1-1	-	-	CASSLRGFGTEAFF	TGCGCCAGCAGCCTCAGGGGATTTGGGACTGAAGCTTTCTTT
TRBV5-1	TRBJ2-5	-	TRBD2	CASSLGEGLETQYF	TGCGCCAGCAGCTTGGGGGAGGGGTTAGAGACCCAGTACTTC
TRBV6-5	TRBJ1-5	-	-	CASSPVGAGNQPQHF	TGTGCCAGCAGCCCAGTGGGGGCCGGCAATCAGCCCCAGCATTTT
TRBV7-6	TRBJ2-7	-	-	CASSLAGHLPYEQYF	TGTGCCAGCAGCTTAGCGGGACACCTTCCCTACGAGCAGTACTTC
TRBV4-2	TRBJ2-7	few	TRBD2	CASSHVSTSGYSYEQYF	TGTGCCAGCAGCCATGTATCCACTAGCGGGTACTCCTACGAGCAGTACTTC
TRBV4-3	TRBJ1-5	-	TRBD1	CASSQGKDRDQPQHF	TGCGCCAGCAGCCAAGGAAAGGACAGGGATCAGCCCCAGCATTTT
TRBV6-4	TRBJ2-7	-	TRBD2	CASSLSGGRAYREQYF	TGTGCCAGCAGTCTCTCGGGCGGGAGGGCCTACAGAGAGCAGTACTTC
TRBV5-1	TRBJ1-2	-	-	CASSRSYGGDNYGYTF	TGCGCCAGCAGCCGGTCGTATGGAGGCGATAACTATGGCTACACCTTC